This T cell receptor beta chain came from a study of blood T cell repertoires in COVID-19. Study details: In each case, the material was cDNA or gDNA derived from T cells, B-cell-depleted T cells, or PBMCs.

Seattle researchers signed up patients amid active infection and tracked them longitudinally. Authors' analysis steps: It was from reference gene primer amplification that nucleated cell counts were estimated. Data came from immunoSEQ multiplex PCR; TCRdb stores just in-frame clones and leaves some out. From that table come the V and J calls and clone size; the DNA was used to work out D and trimming. This table holds approximately 300,000 clones, around 91% found once. The V end was cut by 5 bases, the J end by 7 bases, with 8 bases between. The germline CDR1 and CDR2 sequences are SGHNT and YENEEA. This CDR3 region has 12 residues.

The gene calls are TRBV11-3 and TRBJ2-2; D is uncertain. The specimen sequenced was peripheral blood. The sequence was obtained from a woman between 40 and 55 years old with COVID-19, enrolled during active disease. The CDR3 loop is CASSHYSGELFF. The CDR3, as DNA: TGTGCCAGCAGCCATTACAGCGGGGAGCTGTTTTTT.